The 14 T cell receptor beta chains below all came from one sample that was sequenced in a study of CD8+ T cells in alopecia areata. Reverse transcribed after extraction, RNA yielded cDNA as the sequencing template. Here immunoSEQ multiplex PCR was the method, and the copy in TCRdb shows in-frame clones only, minus some. The data contain fewer than 350,000 clones, more than 45% of them seen just once; the ten biggest clones take up roughly 1.8%. Indicated treatment: oral pan-JAK inhibitor, 5-10 mg twice daily. This specimen was CD4+ T cells sorted from blood, taken at week 24, from a patient treated with tofacitinib. The receptor set was obtained from a human donor with alopecia areata.

This chain uses TRBV28 with TRBJ2-1; TRBD1 matches at 7 bases. The CDR3 is made up of 15 amino acids. Germline V gives CDR1 MDHEN, CDR2 SYDVKM. V trimming: 4 bases; J trimming: 5 bases; junction bases outside the gene matches: 8. The CDR3 nucleotides read TGTGCCAGCAGTTGGCAGACAGGGCTAAACAATGAGCAGTTCTTC. The encoded protein is CASSWQTGLNNEQFF.

This clone was picked up a small number of times. The chain combines TRBV5-1 with TRBJ2-1; D is ambiguous. V gave up 4 bases and J gave up 0 bases, with 5 bases separating them. Per the germline V gene, CDR1 is SGHRS and CDR2 is YFSETQ. This CDR3 region has 13 residues. CDR3 residues: CASSGDSYNEQFF. In DNA, the CDR3 is TGCGCCAGCAGCGGGGACTCCTACAATGAGCAGTTCTTC. Complete variable domain (other parts from reference TRBV5-1 and TRBJ2-1): KAGVTQTPRYLIKTRGQQVTLSCSPISGHRSVSWYQQTPGQGLQFLFEYFSETQRNKGNFPGRFSGRQFSNSRSEMNVSTLELGDSALYLCASSGDSYNEQFFGPGTRLTVL.

This clone was seen more than once but under ten times. The J gene is TRBJ1-1, the V gene TRBV6-6; no firm D call. CDR1 MNHNY and CDR2 SVGAGI come from the germline V gene (reference sequence). Trimming cost V 2 bases and J 5 bases, with 6 bases left between them. The CDR3 covers 12 residues. CDR3 sequence reads: CASSYGGTEAFF. CDR3 coding DNA: TGTGCCAGCAGTTACGGTGGGACTGAAGCTTTCTTT.

V gene TRBV7-2 combines with J gene TRBJ2-1; 9 bases match TRBD1. The CDR3 has 16 residues. The germline CDR1 and CDR2 sequences are SGHTA and FQGNSA. V was pared by 5 bases and J by 3 bases, with 8 bases of the junction left unmatched. The CDR3 loop reads CASSRLRDRVYNEQFF. For the CDR3, the DNA is TGTGCCAGCAGCCGCCTCCGGGACAGGGTCTACAATGAGCAGTTCTTC.

Only a few counts were recorded for this clone. V and J are TRBV18 and TRBJ2-3; no reliable D call. V lost 5 bases, J lost 0 bases, and 3 bases lay in between. This CDR3 has 12 amino acids. Germline assignment: CDR1 KGHSH and CDR2 LQKENI. In nucleotides, the CDR3 is TGTGCCAGCTCATCCAGCACAGATACGCAGTATTTT. Amino acids: CASSSSTDTQYF.

Only a few counts were recorded for this clone. CDR3 amino acids: CASRAGVEQGDRAWRSSYNEQFF. The CDR3 region has the DNA TGTGCCAGTAGGGCGGGCGTAGAGCAGGGGGACAGGGCATGGAGAAGCTCCTACAATGAGCAGTTCTTC. This chain links TRBV19 with TRBJ2-1; 9 bases align to TRBD1. CDR1 is LNHDA and CDR2 is SQIVND in the germline V gene (reference sequence). Trimming took 6 bases from V and 0 from J; bases not matched to a gene: 27. The CDR3 totals 23 residues.

The chain recombines TRBV25-1 with TRBJ1-3; possibly TRBD1 for D (6 bases). CDR1 MGHDK and CDR2 SYGVNS come from the germline V gene. This CDR3 has 14 residues. V was trimmed by 7 bases and J by 4 bases, leaving 14 bases between them. CDR3 bases: TGTGCCAGCATACAAACAGGGATCGGAAACACCATATATTTT. Encoded protein: CASIQTGIGNTIYF.

A word on this clone: Different DNA sequences within this sample yield the same CDR3. The chain carries TRBV20-1 and TRBJ2-7; the D gene is possibly TRBD2 (5 bases). The CDR3 is made up of 11 amino acids. Per germline, CDR1 DFQATT and CDR2 SNEGSKA (reference sequence). V was cut by 3 bases and J by 4 bases, with 7 bases left in between. The CDR3 DNA reads TGCAGTGCTAGTAGGGAGTACGAGCAGTACTTC. Encoded protein: CSASREYEQYF.

There are a few counts of this clone. The chain has TRBV29-1 and TRBJ2-7; no clear D gene. Per the germline V gene, CDR1 is SQVTM and CDR2 is ANQGSEA. The ends were cut back, 6 bases at V and 2 bases at J, with 17 bases in the middle. The CDR3 is 14 residues long. This CDR3 is CSVLGRLLAYEQYF. DNA for the CDR3: TGCAGCGTCCTAGGACGGCTGCTCGCCTACGAGCAGTACTTC.

The chain has TRBV15 and TRBJ1-2, with 7 bases matching TRBD1. CDR1 and CDR2 (germline): LNHNV, YYDKDF (reference sequence). The CDR3 sequence is 17 residues long. V trimming: 0 bases; J trimming: 1 base; junction bases outside the gene matches: 8. The CDR3: CATSRDKGQTVNYGYTF. The CDR3 bases are TGTGCCACCAGCAGAGATAAGGGACAGACCGTTAACTATGGCTACACCTTC.

This rearrangement joins TRBV6-5 to TRBJ2-5, with no clear D. The CDR3 is made up of 16 amino acids. V dropped 0 bases and J dropped 5 bases, with 16 bases sitting between them. Germline V gene lookup returns CDR1 MNHEY and CDR2 SVGAGI. In nucleotides, the CDR3 is TGTGCCAGCAGTTACTCGATAGATGGGGTCCAGGAGACCCAGTACTTC. It translates to CASSYSIDGVQETQYF.

V usage is TRBV12-5 and J usage is TRBJ1-1; D gene uncertain. With 0 bases removed from V and 4 bases from J, the gap between germline ends came to 12 bases. CDR1 is LGHNT and CDR2 is FRNRAP in the germline V gene. This CDR3 region has 15 residues. The CDR3 spells CASGLVSGKSTEAFF. In DNA form, the CDR3 reads TGTGCTAGTGGTTTGGTAAGCGGGAAGAGCACTGAAGCTTTCTTT.

The chain combines TRBV13 with TRBJ2-1; D gene unclear. V lost 5 bases to trimming and J lost 10 bases, with 12 bases between them. The CDR3 is 12 residues long. The germline V gene has CDR1 PRHDT and CDR2 FYEKMQ (reference sequence). In DNA form, the CDR3 reads TGTGCCAGCAGCAGAGAGGTTCGGGAGCAGTTCTTC. Protein product: CASSREVREQFF.

The chain recombines TRBV5-4 with TRBJ2-1; tentative D call: TRBD2 (5 bases). The CDR3 length is 19 residues. Trimming took off 4 bases at V and 10 bases at J, with 33 bases between the two ends. Germline V gene lookup returns CDR1 SGHNT and CDR2 YYREEE (reference sequence). Here the CDR3 DNA reads TGTGCCAGCAGCCCGGCCGGATGGGGAACTAGGTGGGGTATAGGGGAGCAGTTCTTC. Encoded protein: CASSPAGWGTRWGIGEQFF.